This T cell receptor (beta chain) was obtained from a study of shared clonotypes between healthy human individuals (dated by TCRdb to about 2020). For the study in its entirety: The cohort included a few men and a couple of women between 18 and 49 years of age. For each donor, CD4 naive and CD4 memory were each given three plates, CD8 naive was given two plates, and CD8 memory was given one plate. To increase sequencing depth and limit assay-specific biases, TCR repertoire library preparation and sequencing were carried out by different laboratories using diverse techniques. Between about 0.9 and 9 billion PBMCs per donor were obtained by leukapheresis. To estimate repertoire size and how much clonotypes are shared between individuals, the study performed deep sequencing of blood TCR repertoires from a few healthy adults.

Donors were healthy HIV-negative adults with no recently reported acute infections or vaccinations. Every donor was a Caucasian adult living in Nashville, Tennessee, USA. CD4+ T cells were enriched through magnetic negative selection, after which naive cells were positively selected on CD45RA and the remaining negative fraction served as the memory subset. After blood collection by leukapheresis, PBMCs were isolated using Ficoll-Histopaque density gradient centrifugation and then cryopreserved in the vapor phase of liquid nitrogen. Analytical flow cytometry was used to check the purity and quantity of each magnetically sorted T cell population. Genomic DNA was isolated from each sorted fraction and quantified by UV absorbance on a Nanodrop 2000c. V is cut by 3 bases and J by 3 bases, and the space between the germline ends is 16 bases. Taken from cysteine to phenylalanine, the CDR3 has 15 residues. Only the CDR3 portion is preserved as DNA: 45 bases, with reading frame beginning at the first base. The germline V gene encodes CDR1 SGHRS and CDR2 YFSETQ.

The paper's findings and limits, for the study overall: Only blood was sampled, and tissue TCR repertoires likely differ from those in blood. The small number of donors limited the genetic and exposure-history diversity represented. Even with the large sequencing depth, rarefaction of the sorted-subset datasets indicated that sequencing was incomplete. Higher generation probabilities were observed for clonotypes shared by all four sorted-subset donors than for non-shared clonotypes. About 4.5% of naive CD4, 3.5% of naive CD8, about 2.4% of memory CD4, and about 0.4% of memory CD8 clonotypes were shared across several donors. Pairwise subsampling led to the expectation that sequencing depth would affect the degree of clonotype sharing among donors. Estimated clonotype richness was generally larger for naive than for memory subsets.

Using the deep immunoSEQ assay, multiplex PCR amplified TCR CDR3 regions from genomic DNA. Extracted genomic DNA from each cell subset was spread evenly across all wells of several immunoSEQ 96-well plates, with each plate serving as a replicate. Each replicate PCR for sorted subsets received roughly 200 ng genomic DNA, equal to roughly 29,000 T cell genomes. Purified libraries were quantified with a Qubit 3.0 fluorometer, sized on a Bioanalyzer 2100, and re-quantified with the KAPA Library Quantification kit. Every immunoSEQ 96-well plate was sequenced on a separate single-read 150-cycle Illumina NextSeq 550 flow cell. The source study handled its data this way. Because only junctional sequences without quality scores were contained in the immunoSEQ output, filtering matching that applied to full-length reads could not be performed. To assign V/J genes and CDR3, sequences were annotated against IMGT germline references using PyIR, a Python wrapper for IgBLAST v1.9. Reads were filtered out if the reads had weak V/J assignments (E-value above 1e-6), no CDR3, stop codons, out-of-frame junctions, or ambiguous translated residues. V3J clonotypes were defined as sequences sharing the same inferred V gene, J gene, and CDR3 amino acid sequence. To compute the percentage overlap between repertoires, the number of shared unique clonotypes was divided by the size of the smaller repertoire. RTK rarefaction, the Chao1 estimator, and Recon v2.1 estimates of unobserved clonotypes were used to assess repertoire richness. Generation probabilities were computed with OLGA for all TCRbeta clonotypes obtained by the gDNA method from four donors. TCRdb retrieved this table from immuneACCESS and kept in-frame rearrangements only. Not all clones are present; in checked studies, unresolved V genes account for under half, and no reason is known for the remainder. V and J calls and clone size are given by that table; D and trimming were obtained from the DNA. Counted in this sample were millions of clones; approximately 94% of them appeared once. About 0.13% of the sample lies in the top ten.

As to this clone: What this receptor recognizes is not known. The record has no base qualities; no much larger clone is one base away.

The sequenced material came from naive CD4+ T cells sorted from blood. This specimen's cell subset or site label, per the study, means: CD45RA+ positively selected. The V gene is TRBV5-1 and the J gene is TRBJ2-7, and possibly TRBD2, on 6 matching bases. The TCR was taken from a young man in good health. At the DNA level, the sequence is TGCGCCAGCAGCTGGACTGTCGGGAGTGACTACGAGCAGTACTTC. Translated, it gives CASSWTVGSDYEQYF.